Listed here are 8 T cell receptor beta chains from one sample, sequenced in a study of blood T cell repertoires in COVID-19 (dated by TCRdb to about 2020). The receptor library was made with the immunoSEQ multiplex PCR assay. TCRdb re-hosts the immuneACCESS table, in-frame sequences only. Its copies lack some clones; in the studies checked, an unresolved V gene accounts for under half of them, and the cause for the rest is not known. For this sample there are almost 250,000 clones; around 86% appear just once. The top ten constitute approximately 1.5% of the sample. Specimen: peripheral blood. The receptors stem from a woman aged 55-75 years who had recovered from COVID-19.

The chain combines TRBV19 with TRBJ1-5; D possibly corresponds to TRBD1 (5 bases). Between the trimmed V and J ends, which lost 8 bases and 4 bases, there was a span of 12 bases. The germline V gene has CDR1 LNHDA and CDR2 SQIVND (reference sequence). The CDR3 runs to 13 residues. The CDR3: CASSGGGNQPQHF. CDR3 DNA: TGTGCCAGTTCGGGGGGGGGTAATCAGCCCCAGCATTTT. Based on the CDR3 plus reference TRBV19 and TRBJ1-5, the full variable domain is DGGITQSPKYLFRKEGQNVTLSCEQNLNHDAMYWYRQDPGQGLRLIYYSQIVNDFQKGDIAEGYSVSREKKESFPLTVTSAQKNPTAFYLCASSGGGNQPQHFGDGTRLSIL.

This chain joins TRBV29-1 and TRBJ1-2; a weak D match, TRBD1 (5 bases). Trimming removed 6 bases from V and 4 bases from J, with 15 bases in between. CDR1 and CDR2 from the germline V gene are SQVTM and ANQGSEA. The length of the CDR3 is 13 residues. DNA of the CDR3: TGCAGCGTGCGGGACGGTGTTATCTATGGCTACACCTTC. Translation gives CSVRDGVIYGYTF.

This clone appeared a single time. The chain combines TRBV5-1 with TRBJ2-7, with a possible D match to TRBD1 (5 bases). V was clipped by 2 bases and J by 0 bases, with 9 bases between them. In germline, CDR1 is SGHRS, CDR2 YFSETQ. This CDR3 region has 14 residues. The CDR3 spells CASSLTQGSYEQYF. As DNA, the CDR3 is TGCGCCAGCAGCTTAACCCAGGGCTCCTACGAGCAGTACTTC.

This clone appeared a single time. The chain combines TRBV9 with TRBJ2-1, with TRBD1 identical over 10 bases. Germline V lookup: CDR1 SGDLS, CDR2 YYNGEE. This CDR3 is 16 amino acids long. The junction had 2 bases not matched to a gene; V was cut back by 0 bases and J by 2 bases. The CDR3 here is CASSVGGTGAYNEQFF. The DNA of the CDR3 is TGTGCCAGCAGCGTAGGCGGGACAGGGGCCTACAATGAGCAGTTCTTC.

In its sample, this clone was seen a few times. V usage is TRBV7-3 and J usage is TRBJ2-6; D is possibly TRBD2 (7 bases). V gave up 2 bases and J gave up 4 bases, with 15 bases separating them. The CDR3 sequence is 17 residues long. Germline CDR1 is SGHTA and CDR2 is FQGTGA. CDR3 nucleotide sequence: TGTGCCAGCAGCTTACAGGGGAGGGCTTCCGGGGCCAACGTCCTGACTTTC. Amino acid sequence: CASSLQGRASGANVLTF.

This chain connects TRBV7-8 to TRBJ1-4; D ambiguous. The germline V gene has CDR1 SGHVS and CDR2 FQNEAQ. The V gene lost 5 bases and the J gene lost 0 bases, with 10 bases spanning the gap. The CDR3 loop spans 15 amino acids. CDR3 bases: TGTGCCAGCAGCGACGCGGGAGCAACTAATGAAAAACTGTTTTTT. This codes for CASSDAGATNEKLFF.

This clone was detected once. V and J are TRBV15 and TRBJ2-3; 8 bases line up with TRBD2. The CDR3 spans 15 residues. Germline CDR1 is LNHNV and CDR2 is YYDKDF (reference sequence). J lost 2 bases, V lost 2 bases, and 3 bases had no gene match. The CDR3 coding sequence is TGTGCCACCAGCAGACGGGGGGGCGACACAGATACGCAGTATTTT. Its protein is CATSRRGGDTDTQYF.

In this sample, this clone turned up once. The rearrangement uses TRBV6-6 and TRBJ1-6; 8 nucleotides align to TRBD1. Germline V gene lookup returns CDR1 MNHNY and CDR2 SVGAGI (reference sequence). The CDR3 has 15 residues. Losses at the gene ends were 5 bases for V and 6 bases for J; bases not matched to a gene: 6. The CDR3 coding sequence is TGTGCCAGCAGTGGATGGACAGGGATTAATTCACCCCTCCACTTT. Protein product: CASSGWTGINSPLHF.